This TCR beta chain was sequenced in a study of blood T cell repertoires in COVID-19. Turning to the study itself: Researchers got acute and convalescent COVID-19 samples from the United States, Italy and Spain.

The CDR3 runs to 15 residues. The ends lost 5 bases at V and 2 bases at J; junction bases unmatched: 5. Germline V CDR1 and CDR2: SEHNR, FQNEAQ (reference sequence). Source study methods: Scientists estimated how many nucleated cells there were by amplifying reference gene primers. Some clones are missing from TCRdb's copy, which holds only in-frame ones; the method was immunoSEQ multiplex PCR. That table furnishes V, J and clone size, whereas the DNA furnished D and trimming. There are about 120,000 clones in the sample; about 80% occur only once, and just under 7.5% lies in the top ten. V gene TRBV7-9 combines with J gene TRBJ2-1, with 8 bases lining up with TRBD1. This TCR came from an older man with active or convalescent COVID-19. Sequencing was performed on peripheral blood. The CDR3 spells CASSQGAGTYNEQFF. The DNA for the CDR3 is TGTGCCAGCAGCCAGGGGGCGGGGACCTACAATGAGCAGTTCTTC.